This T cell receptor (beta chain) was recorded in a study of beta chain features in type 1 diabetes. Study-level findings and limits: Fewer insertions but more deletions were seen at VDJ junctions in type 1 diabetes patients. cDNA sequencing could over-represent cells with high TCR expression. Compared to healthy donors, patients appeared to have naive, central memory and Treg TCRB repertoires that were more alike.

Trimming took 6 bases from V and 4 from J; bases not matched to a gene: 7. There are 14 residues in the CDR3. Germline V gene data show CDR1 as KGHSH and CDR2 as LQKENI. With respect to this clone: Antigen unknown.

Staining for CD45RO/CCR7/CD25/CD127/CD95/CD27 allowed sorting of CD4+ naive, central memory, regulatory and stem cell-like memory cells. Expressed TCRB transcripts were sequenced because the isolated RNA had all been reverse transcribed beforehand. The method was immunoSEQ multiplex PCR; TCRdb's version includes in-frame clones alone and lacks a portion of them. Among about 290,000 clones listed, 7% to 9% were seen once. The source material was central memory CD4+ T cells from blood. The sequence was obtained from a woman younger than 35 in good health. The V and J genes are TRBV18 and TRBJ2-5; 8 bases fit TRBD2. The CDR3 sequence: CASSPVGRGETQYF. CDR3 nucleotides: TGTGCCAGCTCCCCGGTCGGGAGGGGAGAGACCCAGTACTTC.